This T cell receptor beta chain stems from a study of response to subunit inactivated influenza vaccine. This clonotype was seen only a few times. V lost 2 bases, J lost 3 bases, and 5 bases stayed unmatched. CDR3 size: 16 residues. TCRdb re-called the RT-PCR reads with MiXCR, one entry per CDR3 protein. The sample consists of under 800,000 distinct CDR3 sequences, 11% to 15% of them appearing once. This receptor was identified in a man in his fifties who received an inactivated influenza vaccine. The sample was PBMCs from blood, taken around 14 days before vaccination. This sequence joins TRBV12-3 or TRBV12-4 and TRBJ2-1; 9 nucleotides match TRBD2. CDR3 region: CASSLRVLAGYNEQFF. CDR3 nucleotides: TGTGCCAGCAGTTTAAGGGTACTAGCGGGCTACAATGAGCAGTTCTTC.